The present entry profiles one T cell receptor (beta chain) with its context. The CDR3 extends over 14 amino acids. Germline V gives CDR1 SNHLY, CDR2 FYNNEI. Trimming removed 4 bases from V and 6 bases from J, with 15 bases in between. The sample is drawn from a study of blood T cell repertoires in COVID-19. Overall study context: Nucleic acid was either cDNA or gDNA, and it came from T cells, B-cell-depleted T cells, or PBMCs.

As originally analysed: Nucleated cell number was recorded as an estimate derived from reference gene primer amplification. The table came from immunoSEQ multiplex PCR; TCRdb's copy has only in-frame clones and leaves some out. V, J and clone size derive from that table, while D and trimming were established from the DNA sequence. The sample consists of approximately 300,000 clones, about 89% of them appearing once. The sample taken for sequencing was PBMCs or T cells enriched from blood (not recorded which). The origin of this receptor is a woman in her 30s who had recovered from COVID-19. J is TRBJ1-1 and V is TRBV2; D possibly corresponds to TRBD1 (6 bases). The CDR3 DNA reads TGTGCCAGCAGTGGCAGGGGTTCTGGGTCTGAAGCTTTCTTT. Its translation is CASSGRGSGSEAFF.